The 14 T cell receptor beta chains presented below share a single source sample, sequenced in a study of beta chain features in type 1 diabetes. No antigen has been assigned to these receptors. Reverse transcription of all isolated RNA meant that expressed TCRB transcripts were sequenced. Repertoires were generated with immunoSEQ multiplex PCR, while TCRdb's copy carries only in-frame clones and drops some. This sample has about 240,000 clones, with around 14% found just once. Study-level findings and limits: Type 1 diabetes patients had TCRB CDR3s that were shorter (moderately but significantly so) in all four CD4+ subsets.

Sequencing was carried out using naive CD4+ T cells from blood. The receptors here all came from a man in his thirties or forties with type 1 diabetes.

A single count supports this clone. The chain uses TRBV7-9 and TRBJ2-7; 7 bases are a match to TRBD2. This CDR3 is built from 11 residues. Germline V gene lookup returns CDR1 SEHNR and CDR2 FQNEAQ (reference sequence). The trim removed 4 bases at V and 7 bases at J, leaving 1 base unmatched. CDR3 nucleotide sequence: TGTGCCAGCAGCTGGGGGGGAGAGCAGTACTTC. Protein sequence: CASSWGGEQYF.

This chain links TRBV7-9 with TRBJ2-1; tentatively, D is TRBD1 (5 bases). CDR3 length: 13 amino acids. The V end was cut by 1 base, the J end by 4 bases, with 5 bases between. The germline CDR1 and CDR2 sequences are SEHNR and FQNEAQ (reference sequence). The CDR3 here is CASSLDRYNEQFF. The CDR3 nucleotides read TGTGCCAGCAGCTTAGACAGGTACAATGAGCAGTTCTTC.

This clone was seen more than once but under ten times. This chain joins TRBV5-4 and TRBJ1-1; D uncertain. Trimming left V 0 bases short and J 1 base short, with 7 bases between. Germline lookup yields CDR1 SGHNT and CDR2 YYREEE (reference sequence). The CDR3 loop spans 14 amino acids. The CDR3 region is CASSLAMRNTEAFF. The CDR3 region has the DNA TGTGCCAGCAGCTTGGCGATGAGGAACACTGAAGCTTTCTTT.

The rearrangement joins TRBV6-5 to TRBJ1-6, with 9 bases matching TRBD1. Germline V gene sequence: CDR1 MNHEY, CDR2 SVGAGI. The junction had 7 bases not matched to a gene; V was cut back by 3 bases and J by 7 bases. CDR3 length: 16 residues. CDR3 protein: CASSYRVTGGNSPLHF. The CDR3 DNA sequence: TGTGCCAGCAGTTATAGAGTGACAGGGGGGAATTCACCCCTCCACTTT.

CDR3 region: CATQGADTQYF. For the CDR3, the DNA is TGTGCCACCCAGGGCGCAGATACGCAGTATTTT. The chain uses TRBV10-3 and TRBJ2-3; a possible D gene is TRBD1 (5 bases). The CDR3 runs 11 residues. Looked up from germline, CDR1 is ENHRY and CDR2 is SYGVKD. Trimming took 10 bases from V and 4 from J, leaving 9 bases between them.

This clone was seen a handful of times. V usage is TRBV7-2 and J usage is TRBJ2-7, with a weak D call TRBD1 (7 bases). Between the trimmed V and J ends, which lost 5 bases and 4 bases, there was a span of 18 bases. CDR3 length equals 15 residues. CDR1 is SGHTA, CDR2 FQGNSA, per germline. CDR3 in amino acids: CASSLRRGTEYEQYF. The CDR3 coding sequence is TGTGCCAGCAGCCTGCGTCGGGGGACAGAATACGAGCAGTACTTC.

The rearrangement links TRBV9 to TRBJ2-3; tentative D call: TRBD2 (6 bases). Germline loops: CDR1 SGDLS, CDR2 YYNGEE. The V gene lost 2 bases and the J gene lost 7 bases, with 17 bases spanning the gap. The CDR3 consists of 15 residues. The CDR3 spells CASSVDVGGPYTQYF. The CDR3 DNA follows: TGTGCCAGCAGCGTTGATGTGGGGGGACCATATACGCAGTATTTT.

This chain's CDR3 is CASSLEGNGQGTEFF. The CDR3 DNA is TGTGCCAGCAGCTTAGAAGGGAACGGACAGGGGACGGAGTTCTTC. V is TRBV11-2 and J is TRBJ2-1; 9 bases map to TRBD1. The length of the CDR3 is 15 residues. Germline V CDR1 and CDR2: SGHAT, FQNNGV. Trimming at V came to 0 bases and at J to 14 bases, leaving 11 bases not matched to a gene.

This chain uses TRBV9 with TRBJ2-5; the match to TRBD2 covers 12 bases. V lost 2 bases, J lost 4 bases, and 6 bases stayed unmatched. The germline CDR1 and CDR2 sequences are SGDLS and YYNGEE. The CDR3 totals 16 residues. The CDR3 is CASSVTSGGTPETQYF. CDR3 DNA: TGTGCCAGCAGCGTCACTAGCGGGGGGACGCCAGAGACCCAGTACTTC.

V usage is TRBV5-4 and J usage is TRBJ2-5, with D perhaps TRBD2 (6 bases). V dropped 2 bases and J dropped 5 bases, with 10 bases sitting between them. CDR3 length: 13 amino acids. CDR1 and CDR2 (germline): SGHNT, YYREEE (reference sequence). The CDR3 spells CASSLPSAETQYF. The DNA for the CDR3 is TGTGCCAGCAGCTTACCTAGCGCGGAGACCCAGTACTTC.

This clone was seen only a few times. The rearrangement uses TRBV11-2 and TRBJ2-5, with 7 positions matching TRBD1. Germline assignment: CDR1 SGHAT and CDR2 FQNNGV. The length of the CDR3 is 15 residues. Losses at the gene ends were 1 base for V and 4 bases for J; bases not matched to a gene: 6. Here the CDR3 DNA reads TGTGCCAGCAGCTTAGGGATGGGACAGCTAGAGACCCAGTACTTC. It yields the protein CASSLGMGQLETQYF.

J is TRBJ1-1 and V is TRBV27, with TRBD1 as a possible D gene (5 bases). V shed 5 bases and J shed 11 bases, with 15 bases lying between them. The CDR3 consists of 12 residues. CDR1 and CDR2 from the germline V gene are MNHEY and SMNVEV (reference sequence). The CDR3 is CASSPGLTVAFF. In DNA form, the CDR3 reads TGTGCCAGCAGTCCGGGACTTACGGTTGCTTTCTTT.

This clone has a handful of counts. This chain joins TRBV21-1 and TRBJ1-2; the table calls TRBD1, which could not be checked here. TRBV21-1 counts as a pseudogene. This CDR3 spans 17 amino acids. The CDR3 spells CASSKTPPGQGDDGYTF. The CDR3 DNA reads TGTGCCAGCAGCAAAACGCCGCCGGGACAGGGAGATGACGGCTACACCTTC.

The chain recombines TRBV19 with TRBJ1-1; D unresolved. Germline CDR1 LNHDA, CDR2 SQIVND (reference sequence). V was clipped by 7 bases and J by 1 base, with 16 bases between them. This CDR3 spans 15 amino acids. This CDR3 is CASTGGPLRNTEAFF. CDR3 in DNA: TGTGCCAGTACCGGTGGTCCTTTAAGGAACACTGAAGCTTTCTTT.